The 31 T cell receptor beta chains presented below share a single source sample, sequenced in a study of cytomegalovirus exposure and HLA in healthy donors. The PCR had 60 Vbeta and 13 Jbeta primers. Sequencing used immunoSEQ multiplex PCR; TCRdb keeps in-frame clones, though not all of them. The top ten hold approximately 1.5% of the sample, which has about 140,000 clones, roughly 79% seen once. The sample taken for sequencing was PBMCs. These receptor sequences come from a man aged 25 to 45 in good health and CMV-seropositive.

This clone has only one observation. The V gene is TRBV18, the J gene TRBJ2-2; TRBD2 agrees at 13 bases. The CDR3 length is 18 residues. Germline CDR1 is KGHSH and CDR2 is LQKENI. V dropped 5 bases and J dropped 1; count of bases not matched to a gene: 7. CDR3 amino acids: CASSEWTSGGLNTGELFF. The DNA for the CDR3 is TGTGCCAGCTCAGAGTGGACTAGCGGGGGCCTGAACACCGGGGAGCTGTTTTTT.

CDR3 residues: CSVEMGQGYEQFF. The CDR3 nucleotides read TGCAGCGTTGAAATGGGACAGGGGTATGAGCAGTTCTTC. The chain recombines TRBV29-1 with TRBJ2-1; TRBD1 matches at 10 bases. Losses at the gene ends were 2 bases for V and 8 bases for J; bases not matched to a gene: 3. This CDR3 has 13 residues. Germline V CDR1 and CDR2: SQVTM, ANQGSEA.

The rearrangement uses TRBV5-4 and TRBJ2-3, with 13 bases aligning to TRBD2. Trimming took 4 bases from V and 2 from J; bases not matched to a gene: 1. Germline CDR1 SGHNT, CDR2 YYREEE (reference sequence). The CDR3 sequence is 15 residues long. In nucleotides, the CDR3 is TGTGCCAGCAGCGGGACTAGCGGGACCACAGATACGCAGTATTTT. Amino acids: CASSGTSGTTDTQYF.

The V and J genes are TRBV29-1 and TRBJ2-7; D might be TRBD2 (6 bases). This CDR3 has 13 residues. V lost 2 bases, J lost 6 bases, and 14 bases lay in between. CDR1 is SQVTM and CDR2 is ANQGSEA in the germline V gene. The CDR3 loop is CSVETGDSSEQYF. In DNA form, the CDR3 reads TGCAGCGTTGAAACGGGAGACTCTTCCGAGCAGTACTTC.

The chain has TRBV18 and TRBJ2-1; the D gene is possibly TRBD1 (5 bases). Germline assignment: CDR1 KGHSH and CDR2 LQKENI. The V and J ends lost 2 bases and 8 bases respectively, with 13 bases between them. CDR3 length equals 14 residues. The CDR3 loop reads CASSPTSGLDEQFF. The DNA for the CDR3 is TGTGCCAGCTCACCAACCTCAGGGTTGGATGAGCAGTTCTTC.

The rearrangement uses TRBV28 and TRBJ2-7, with D maybe TRBD1 (5 bases). The CDR3 has 14 amino acids. Germline V gives CDR1 MDHEN, CDR2 SYDVKM. The germline V and J ends were trimmed by 5 bases and 2 bases, with 13 bases remaining between them. The DNA of the CDR3 is TGTGCCAGCAGTCCCGCGGACACAACCTACGAGCAGTACTTC. As protein: CASSPADTTYEQYF.

As concerns this clone: Germline and junction disagree at one end, which may indicate a read error. J is TRBJ2-2 and V is TRBV7-9, with TRBD2 matching 11 bases. The V gene's germline CDR1 is SEHNR and CDR2 FQNEAQ (reference sequence). CDR3 size: 16 residues. The CDR3 DNA reads TGTTCCAGCAGCCCAACTAGCGGGGGACCCGGCCGGGAGCTGTTTTTT. It translates to CSSSPTSGGPGRELFF.

The chain employs TRBV2 and TRBJ2-2, with 11 bases that match TRBD1. Germline V gene sequence: CDR1 SNHLY, CDR2 FYNNEI. The CDR3 is 15 residues long. The trim removed 7 bases at V and 5 bases at J, leaving 6 bases unmatched. The CDR3 bases are TGTGCCAGCAACCGGGACAGGGGGGTTACCGGGGAGCTGTTTTTT. Its protein is CASNRDRGVTGELFF.

The rearrangement joins TRBV28 to TRBJ2-5; D may be TRBD2 (5 bases). V was shortened by 7 bases and J by 5 bases, with 14 bases between the two germline ends. The V gene's germline CDR1 is MDHEN and CDR2 SYDVKM. This CDR3 comprises 13 residues. CDR3 region: CASNLASMETQYF. CDR3 nucleotides: TGTGCCAGCAATTTGGCTAGCATGGAGACCCAGTACTTC.

The rearrangement links TRBV11-1 to TRBJ2-5; possible D gene TRBD2, 5 bases. The germline CDR1 and CDR2 sequences are SGHAT and FQDESV (reference sequence). This CDR3 region has 14 residues. V lost 1 base, J lost 4 bases, and 10 bases lay in between. The CDR3 sequence: CASSLGRLSETQYF. CDR3 bases: TGTGCCAGCAGCTTAGGGAGGTTGTCAGAGACCCAGTACTTC.

The V gene is TRBV5-1, the J gene TRBJ2-7, with D hard to call. This CDR3 contains 13 residues. Germline V gives CDR1 SGHRS, CDR2 YFSETQ. Trimming removed 0 bases from V and 6 bases from J, with 10 bases in between. The CDR3: CASSLGPTGEQYF. CDR3 DNA: TGCGCCAGCAGCTTGGGACCCACGGGCGAGCAGTACTTC.

V usage is TRBV28 and J usage is TRBJ1-1, with a possible D match to TRBD1 (5 bases). The CDR3 loop spans 11 amino acids. The V and J ends lost 7 bases and 4 bases respectively, with 7 bases between them. Germline lookup yields CDR1 MDHEN and CDR2 SYDVKM. The CDR3 sequence: CASTRGTEAFF. DNA of the CDR3: TGTGCCAGCACAAGGGGCACTGAAGCTTTCTTT.

Worth noting for this clone: A read error may produce the germline difference seen at one junction end. The genes are TRBV7-9 and TRBJ2-5, with no clear D. This CDR3 region has 12 residues. The V gene's germline CDR1 is SEHNR and CDR2 FQNEAQ (reference sequence). The CDR3 region has the DNA TGTTCCAGCTCTCTCATCGCGGCAACCCAGTACTTC. Translated: CSSSLIAATQYF. The full variable domain, its missing parts supplied by reference TRBV7-9 and TRBJ2-5, is DTGVSQNPRHKITKRGQNVTFRCDPISEHNRLYWYRQTLGQGPEFLTYFQNEAQLEKSRLLSDRFSAERPKGSFSTLEIQRTEQGDSAMYLCSSSLIAATQYFGPGTRLLVL.

The gene calls are TRBV2 and TRBJ2-5, with TRBD2 identical over 9 bases. Germline CDR1 and CDR2: SNHLY and FYNNEI. V was pared by 11 bases and J by 0 bases, with 10 bases of the junction left unmatched. The CDR3 extends over 15 amino acids. The CDR3 loop reads CAGNLAGHYQETQYF. CDR3 sequence (DNA): TGTGCCGGCAACCTAGCGGGACATTACCAAGAGACCCAGTACTTC.

This chain joins TRBV5-1 and TRBJ2-2, with 8 bases that match TRBD2. Germline CDR1 SGHRS, CDR2 YFSETQ. There are 17 residues in the CDR3. V shed 0 bases and J 4 bases; nucleotides not matched to a gene: 8. In DNA form, the CDR3 reads TGCGCCAGCAGCTTGGCCCTCGGGGGGGCGAGCACCGGGGAGCTGTTTTTT. Translated: CASSLALGGASTGELFF.

The rearrangement joins TRBV19 to TRBJ1-3; possible D gene TRBD1, 6 bases. Germline loops: CDR1 LNHDA, CDR2 SQIVND (reference sequence). The CDR3 covers 16 residues. V lost 5 bases and J 3 bases, leaving 17 bases between the germline ends. The CDR3 nucleotides read TGTGCCAGTAGTGCGTTATCAGGGGCCGATGGAAACACCATATATTTT. As protein: CASSALSGADGNTIYF.

This chain connects TRBV11-1 to TRBJ2-3; 9 nucleotides align to TRBD1. The V segment lost 3 bases and the J segment 0 bases; nucleotides outside the gene matches: 4. The CDR3 totals 16 residues. Germline V lookup: CDR1 SGHAT, CDR2 FQDESV (reference sequence). The DNA of the CDR3 is TGTGCCAGCAGCTTCGGACAGGGGTCGAGCACAGATACGCAGTATTTT. This gives the protein CASSFGQGSSTDTQYF.

This clone was seen only once. This chain links TRBV9 with TRBJ1-2, with a tentative D call TRBD1 (5 bases). Deletions cut 3 bases from V and 6 bases from J, with 15 bases between. Germline V lookup: CDR1 SGDLS, CDR2 YYNGEE. The CDR3 totals 14 residues. This chain's CDR3 is CASSAEWGGHGYTF. The CDR3 region has the DNA TGTGCCAGCAGCGCCGAGTGGGGGGGTCATGGCTACACCTTC.

The chain is built from TRBV30 and TRBJ1-6, with D hard to call. Trimming cost V 0 bases and J 6 bases, with 15 bases left between them. The germline gives CDR1 GTSNPN, CDR2 SVGIG (reference sequence). The CDR3 sequence is 16 residues long. The CDR3 DNA reads as TGTGCCTGGAGTGTATGGCAGACAATTTCTAATTCACCCCTCCACTTT. Translated: CAWSVWQTISNSPLHF. Full variable domain (rest looked up from reference TRBV30 and TRBJ1-6): SQTIHQWPATLVQPVGSPLSLECTVEGTSNPNLYWYRQAAGRGLQLLFYSVGIGQISSEVPQNLSASRPQDRQFILSSKKLLLSDSGFYLCAWSVWQTISNSPLHFGNGTRLTVT.

This chain connects TRBV7-9 to TRBJ2-7, with 13 bases that match TRBD2. The CDR3 spans 15 residues. Germline V gene sequence: CDR1 SEHNR, CDR2 FQNEAQ (reference sequence). V lost 5 bases and J lost 6; bases outside the gene matches: 7. The chain's CDR3 is CASSPKGLAGSEQYF. The DNA for the CDR3 is TGTGCCAGCAGCCCAAAGGGACTAGCGGGAAGCGAGCAGTACTTC. The full variable domain, with the rest looked up from reference TRBV7-9 and TRBJ2-7, is DTGVSQNPRHKITKRGQNVTFRCDPISEHNRLYWYRQTLGQGPEFLTYFQNEAQLEKSRLLSDRFSAERPKGSFSTLEIQRTEQGDSAMYLCASSPKGLAGSEQYFGPGTRLTVT.

This clone was recorded once. This rearrangement joins TRBV19 to TRBJ2-7; TRBD2 matches at 8 bases. The germline V gene has CDR1 LNHDA and CDR2 SQIVND (reference sequence). The CDR3 runs to 16 residues. Losses at the gene ends were 5 bases for V and 2 bases for J; bases not matched to a gene: 11. In DNA, the CDR3 is TGTGCCAGTAGTGTAGCGGGGCTAGCGGCGCCCTACGAGCAGTACTTC. Translating gives CASSVAGLAAPYEQYF. Complete variable domain (other parts from reference TRBV19 and TRBJ2-7): DGGITQSPKYLFRKEGQNVTLSCEQNLNHDAMYWYRQDPGQGLRLIYYSQIVNDFQKGDIAEGYSVSREKKESFPLTVTSAQKNPTAFYLCASSVAGLAAPYEQYFGPGTRLTVT.

This clone appeared a few times. J is TRBJ1-4 and V is TRBV28; tentatively, D is TRBD1 (6 bases). Trimming shortened V by 5 bases and J by 7 bases, and 17 bases separated the two germline ends. In germline, CDR1 is MDHEN, CDR2 SYDVKM. The CDR3 has 15 amino acids. CDR3 sequence reads: CASSTTGHPGEKLFF. DNA for the CDR3: TGTGCCAGCAGTACCACGGGACACCCAGGTGAAAAACTGTTTTTT. Drawing the rest from reference TRBV28 and TRBJ1-4, the complete variable domain is DVKVTQSSRYLVKRTGEKVFLECVQDMDHENMFWYRQDPGLGLRLIYFSYDVKMKEKGDIPEGYSVSREKKERFSLILESASTNQTSMYLCASSTTGHPGEKLFFGSGTQLSVL.

V gene TRBV6-1 combines with J gene TRBJ1-5; 8 nucleotides match TRBD1. V dropped 3 bases and J dropped 3; count of bases not matched to a gene: 13. Germline CDR1 MNHNS, CDR2 SASEGT. CDR3 length equals 18 residues. The CDR3 reads CASSEADRGLSFNQPQHF. The CDR3 DNA reads as TGTGCCAGCAGTGAGGCTGACAGGGGCTTGAGTTTCAATCAGCCCCAGCATTTT.

This chain links TRBV19 with TRBJ1-1; TRBD1 matches at 11 bases. In germline, CDR1 is LNHDA, CDR2 SQIVND (reference sequence). With 3 bases clipped from V and 7 bases from J, the junction kept 7 bases outside the gene matches. CDR3 length equals 15 residues. CDR3 sequence (DNA): TGTGCCAGTAGTATCCCCGGACAGGGGGCTATTGAAGCTTTCTTT. Protein sequence: CASSIPGQGAIEAFF. Supplemented by reference TRBV19 and TRBJ1-1, the full variable domain reads DGGITQSPKYLFRKEGQNVTLSCEQNLNHDAMYWYRQDPGQGLRLIYYSQIVNDFQKGDIAEGYSVSREKKESFPLTVTSAQKNPTAFYLCASSIPGQGAIEAFFGQGTRLTVV.

The rearrangement links TRBV28 to TRBJ2-5; D is uncertain. The CDR3 runs 14 residues. Germline V gene lookup returns CDR1 MDHEN and CDR2 SYDVKM. The ends were cut back, 5 bases at V and 7 bases at J, with 17 bases in the middle. The CDR3 is CASSPRPAPGTQYF. In DNA form, the CDR3 reads TGTGCCAGCAGTCCCCGCCCCGCACCGGGGACCCAGTACTTC.

In its sample, this clone was seen a few times. This chain links TRBV5-1 with TRBJ1-2; the match to TRBD1 covers 8 bases. The V gene end was trimmed by 0 bases and the J gene end by 9 bases; junction bases not matched to a gene: 7. This CDR3 is 14 amino acids long. CDR1 and CDR2 (germline): SGHRS, YFSETQ. In nucleotides, the CDR3 is TGCGCCAGCAGCTTGGACAGGGGGAAGGGTAGCTACACCTTC. Residues: CASSLDRGKGSYTF.

V gene TRBV7-8 combines with J gene TRBJ2-7; the D is unclear. Trimming cost V 5 bases and J 6 bases, with 11 bases left between them. This CDR3 contains 12 residues. Germline V gene sequence: CDR1 SGHVS, CDR2 FQNEAQ. CDR3 sequence (DNA): TGTGCCAGCAGCCCGATAGAAGCCGAGCAGTACTTC. It codes for CASSPIEAEQYF.

The rearrangement uses TRBV29-1 and TRBJ2-3; D is possibly TRBD1 (6 bases). The V end lost 3 bases, the J end lost 8 bases, and 12 bases lay between the germline ends. The CDR3 loop spans 12 amino acids. Per germline, CDR1 SQVTM and CDR2 ANQGSEA. The CDR3 sequence: CSVDRTAATQYF. CDR3 DNA sequence: TGCAGCGTTGATCGGACAGCCGCTACGCAGTATTTT.

The rearrangement uses TRBV2 and TRBJ1-2; TRBD1 agrees at 9 bases. Germline V gene lookup returns CDR1 SNHLY and CDR2 FYNNEI. The CDR3 runs 14 residues. After removal of 6 bases from V and 8 bases from J, the junction contained 10 bases not matched to a gene. CDR3 loop: CASRPGQGTMGYTF. The DNA of the CDR3 is TGTGCCAGCAGGCCGGGACAGGGAACTATGGGCTACACCTTC.

Only one count was recorded for this clone. The chain couples TRBV18 to TRBJ1-6; 7 bases match TRBD1. With V trimmed by 3 bases and J by 5 bases, 7 bases remained unmatched. The CDR3 is made up of 16 amino acids. Germline lookup yields CDR1 KGHSH and CDR2 LQKENI. The CDR3 DNA reads TGTGCCAGCTCACCGCAAGCCGGGACAGATAATTCACCCCTCCACTTT. Encoded protein: CASSPQAGTDNSPLHF.

The rearrangement uses TRBV4-1 and TRBJ2-7; TRBD1 aligns across 11 bases. The CDR3 loop spans 17 amino acids. J was trimmed by 2 bases and V by 4 bases; bases with no gene match: 10. The germline V gene has CDR1 MGHRA and CDR2 YSYEKL. Here the CDR3 DNA reads TGCGCCAGCAGCCCCCTCCCGGGACAGGGGGATCCCTACGAGCAGTACTTC. This codes for CASSPLPGQGDPYEQYF.